This TCR beta chain emerged from a study of beta chain features in type 1 diabetes. In its sample, this clone was seen a few times. What it binds is unknown. In germline, CDR1 is SGHTA, CDR2 FQGNSA. Between the trimmed V and J ends, which lost 0 bases and 4 bases, there was a span of 7 bases. The CDR3 contains 14 residues. Sorted CD4+ subsets: naive, central memory, regulatory, stem cell-like memory (CD45RO/CCR7/CD25/CD127/CD95/CD27 panel). Purities over 98% were achieved in all sorted populations. General study points: Because the template was cDNA, high-expressing cells might be over-represented.

TCRB transcripts that were expressed got sequenced, as all of the isolated RNA had been reverse transcribed. Profiled with immunoSEQ multiplex PCR; TCRdb holds only in-frame clones, not every one. Here the sample spans around 450,000 clones, roughly 11% being singletons. Sequenced: naive CD4+ T cells from blood. This clonotype originated in a young woman in good health. The chain carries TRBV7-2 and TRBJ1-3, with a possible D match to TRBD1 (6 bases). Here the CDR3 reads CASSLAQGGNTIYF. DNA of the CDR3: TGTGCCAGCAGCTTAGCACAGGGAGGAAACACCATATATTTT.